A selection of T cell receptor beta chains follows, all from one sample in a study of CD8 T cells in Susac syndrome. Each CDR3 protein gets one entry after TCRdb re-called the immunoSEQ multiplex PCR reads with MiXCR. The sample contains some 120,000 distinct CDR3 sequences, about 93% of which appear only once. Sequenced material: CD4+ T cells from PBMCs. The receptors derive from a human donor in good health. Both conserved end residues are part of each CDR3. D genes are given only for firm matches. Clone sizes are given selectively: once, few, many, or a class where the clone is expanded.

NA | TRBJ1-1 | TRBV20-1 | NA | TGCAGTGCTAGAGCAGTCGGCCGAACTGAAGCTTTCTTT | CSARAVGRTEAFF
TRBD1 | TRBJ2-1 | TRBV19 | NA | TGTGCCAGTAGCCGGACAGGGGGCGAACACAATGAGCAGTTCTTC | CASSRTGGEHNEQFF
TRBD1 | TRBJ1-1 | TRBV19 | NA | TGTGCCAGTAGAGGACAGGGAAGGACTGAAGCTTTCTTT | CASRGQGRTEAFF
NA | TRBJ1-3 | TRBV29-1 | few | TGCAGCGTTGATTCAGGGTCTGGAAACACCATATATTTT | CSVDSGSGNTIYF
NA | TRBJ2-4 | TRBV20-1 | NA | TGCAGTGCTCGGGACGAAGCCAAAAACATTCAGTACTTC | CSARDEAKNIQYF
TRBD2 | TRBJ2-1 | TRBV5-1 | NA | TGCGCCAGCAGCTTAACTAGCGGGATCATTGAGCAGTTCTTC | CASSLTSGIIEQFF
TRBD1 | TRBJ1-5 | TRBV18 | NA | TGTGCCAGCTCACCCGGGACAGGGGGGATTTTGGGCAATCAGCCCCAGCATTTT | CASSPGTGGILGNQPQHF
NA | TRBJ1-4 | TRBV15 | NA | TGTGCCTCCGAGGGGTTACCGGGTGAAAAACTGTTTTTT | CASEGLPGEKLFF
NA | TRBJ2-1 | TRBV13 | NA | TGTGCCAGCAGCTTACCAGGGTTCAATGAGCAGTTCTTC | CASSLPGFNEQFF
TRBD1 | TRBJ2-6 | TRBV20-1 | NA | TGCAGTGCTGCCCCCGGGACAGCAGTCTCTGGGGCCAACGTCCTGACTTTC | CSAAPGTAVSGANVLTF
NA | TRBJ2-5 | TRBV20-1 | NA | TGCAGTGCTAGAGAAAACAGGTTTGGAGAGACCCAGTACTTC | CSARENRFGETQYF
NA | TRBJ2-5 | TRBV20-1 | NA | TGCAGTGCTAGAGCCGAGGGAGAGACCCAGTACTTC | CSARAEGETQYF
TRBD2 | TRBJ2-4 | TRBV7-8 | NA | TGTGCCAGCGGACTAGCGGGGATAACGAAAAACATTCAGTACTTC | CASGLAGITKNIQYF
NA | TRBJ1-5 | TRBV21-1 | NA | TGTGCCAGCAGCAAGACAGGGGATGATCAGCCCCAGCATTTT | CASSKTGDDQPQHF
TRBD1 | TRBJ1-1 | TRBV3-1 | NA | TGTGCCAGCAGGGCAACAGGGGTTCGCACTGAAGCTTTCTTT | CASRATGVRTEAFF
NA | TRBJ1-5 | TRBV12-3/TRBV12-4 | NA | TGTGCCAGCAGTTTATCGGGCACAGGGCCCCAGCATTTT | CASSLSGTGPQHF
TRBD1 | TRBJ2-3 | TRBV7-3 | NA | TGTGCCAGCAGCCCCGTCGTAGGGGGCGCCACAGATACGCAGTATTTT | CASSPVVGGATDTQYF
NA | TRBJ2-1 | TRBV20-1 | NA | TGCAGTGCTAGAGAAGGAGAGGGGTATGAGCAGTTCTTC | CSAREGEGYEQFF
NA | TRBJ2-3 | TRBV20-1 | NA | TGCAGTGCTAGTGGGACACCTGGCACAGATACGCAGTATTTT | CSASGTPGTDTQYF
TRBD1 | TRBJ2-1 | TRBV10-3 | NA | TGTGCCATCAGTGACCCAGGGGGTCCCTACAATGAGCAGTTCTTC | CAISDPGGPYNEQFF
NA | TRBJ1-2 | TRBV4-3 | NA | TGCGCCAGCAGCCAAGGAATGACTGCGGCATATCGGGATGGCTACACCTTC | CASSQGMTAAYRDGYTF
NA | TRBJ1-5 | TRBV20-1 | NA | TGCAGTGCTAGAGAGGGAACAGGGTCGGGACAGCCCCAGCATTTT | CSAREGTGSGQPQHF
NA | TRBJ2-2 | TRBV20-1 | NA | TGCAGTGCTAGAGGCCCTGCCGGGGAGCTGTTTTTT | CSARGPAGELFF
TRBD2 | TRBJ2-1 | TRBV10-3 | NA | TGTGCCATTCGTAGCGGGACTTCGCAGTTCTTC | CAIRSGTSQFF
NA | TRBJ1-1 | TRBV25-1 | NA | TGTGCCAGCAGTGTACAGGCGGGGAACACTGAAGCTTTCTTT | CASSVQAGNTEAFF
TRBD1 | TRBJ1-1 | TRBV20-1 | NA | TGCAGTGCCAGTCAGGGGGCAATGAACACTGAAGCTTTCTTT | CSASQGAMNTEAFF
NA | TRBJ1-2 | TRBV20-1 | NA | TGCAGTGCTAGAGCCCTCATCCGGACAGCCTATGGCTACACCTTC | CSARALIRTAYGYTF
TRBD2 | TRBJ2-5 | TRBV5-1 | NA | TGCGCCAGCAGCTTGGGGCGGGAGGGTTTCCAAGAGACCCAGTACTTC | CASSLGREGFQETQYF
NA | TRBJ1-3 | TRBV25-1 | NA | TGTGCCAGCACCCCAGGGGACACCATATATTTT | CASTPGDTIYF
NA | TRBJ2-2 | TRBV5-6 | NA | TGTGCCAGCAGCTTCGGGGGACTCGACACCGGGGAGCTGTTTTTT | CASSFGGLDTGELFF
NA | TRBJ2-2 | TRBV3-1 | NA | TGTGCCAGCAGCCAAGCAGGGCTAGTGGGCACCGGGGAGCTGTTTTTT | CASSQAGLVGTGELFF
TRBD2 | TRBJ2-3 | TRBV20-1 | NA | TGCAGTGCTAGAGGTAGCGGGACGGATACGCAGTATTTT | CSARGSGTDTQYF
NA | TRBJ1-4 | TRBV7-9 | NA | TGTGCCAGCAGCTTAGGTTATGAAAAACTGTTTTTT | CASSLGYEKLFF
TRBD2 | TRBJ2-3 | TRBV20-1 | NA | TGCAGTGCCCGGACTAGCGGACCGTTCGATACGCAGTATTTT | CSARTSGPFDTQYF
NA | TRBJ2-2 | TRBV7-2 | NA | TGTGCCAGCAGCCCCATCCTCGGGGAGCTGTTTTTT | CASSPILGELFF
TRBD1 | TRBJ2-3 | TRBV20-1 | NA | TGCAGTGCTAGAGGATGGGACAGGGACACAGATACGCAGTATTTT | CSARGWDRDTDTQYF
NA | TRBJ1-5 | TRBV4-3 | NA | TGCGCCAGCAGCCAAGATAACTACGGAAGTCAGCCCCAGCATTTT | CASSQDNYGSQPQHF
NA | TRBJ2-2 | TRBV9 | NA | TGTGCCAGCAGCGCAACCCCGAACACCGGGGAGCTGTTTTTT | CASSATPNTGELFF
NA | TRBJ2-2 | TRBV6-2/TRBV6-3 | NA | TGTGCCAGCAGTTACTCAGGGGTCACCGGGGAGCTGTTTTTT | CASSYSGVTGELFF
TRBD2 | TRBJ2-1 | TRBV19 | NA | TGTGCCAGTAGTGTACTTAGCGGGAGGAATGAGCAGTTCTTC | CASSVLSGRNEQFF
NA | TRBJ1-2 | TRBV3-1 | NA | TGTGCCAGCAGCCCTGACTCGGGGGCGGATGGCTACACCTTC | CASSPDSGADGYTF
TRBD2 | TRBJ2-3 | TRBV7-3 | NA | TGTGCCAGCAGCTTACAAGCCACCGGACTAGGCTATGAGGCCTATACGCAGTATTTT | CASSLQATGLGYEAYTQYF
TRBD1 | TRBJ2-7 | TRBV20-1 | once | TGCAGTGCGAGACCCGGGACAGGGTTCTACGAGCAGTACTTC | CSARPGTGFYEQYF
NA | TRBJ2-1 | TRBV7-2 | NA | TGTGCCAGCAGCAGGACTGGGAGCTCCTACAATGAGCAGTTCTTC | CASSRTGSSYNEQFF
NA | TRBJ2-1 | TRBV7-2 | NA | TGTGCCAGCAGCTTAAGTCTACAGAGGATTGAGCAGTTCTTC | CASSLSLQRIEQFF
TRBD1 | TRBJ2-5 | TRBV3-1 | NA | TGTGCCAGCAGCCAAGGACAGGGGGCTCGAGAGACCCAGTACTTC | CASSQGQGARETQYF
NA | TRBJ2-3 | TRBV7-2 | NA | TGTGCCACCTCTATGGGGGGGCCTAGCACAGATACGCAGTATTTT | CATSMGGPSTDTQYF
NA | TRBJ2-2 | TRBV4-3 | NA | TGCGCCAGCAGAAATAGGGAGGGGGGCACCGGGGAGCTGTTTTTT | CASRNREGGTGELFF
NA | TRBJ2-2 | TRBV7-2 | NA | TGTGCCAGCAGCCTCCTTAGAAACACCGGGGAGCTGTTTTTT | CASSLLRNTGELFF
NA | TRBJ1-5 | TRBV6-2/TRBV6-3 | NA | TGTGCCAGCAGTCCCGCCCGGAATCAGCCCCAGCATTTT | CASSPARNQPQHF